This T cell receptor (beta chain) was sequenced for a study of T cells after yellow fever vaccination. A note on this clonotype: Its antigen is still unknown.

UMIs were added to TCR cDNA along with a universal primer site when it was made by 5'RACE template switching. TCRdb reprocessed the 5' RACE reads via MiXCR and lists one record per CDR3 protein. Among some 340,000 distinct CDR3 sequences listed, roughly a tenth were seen once. Notes on the study in general: The presence of abundant clonotypes contaminating from the bulk population was possible in FACS-sorted repertoires. A large majority of primary-vaccination clones showed up again after the booster (96% CD4, around 88% CD8).

Trimming took off 3 bases at V and 5 bases at J, with 8 bases between the two ends. CDR3 length equals 13 residues. The V and J genes are TRBV12-3 or TRBV12-4 and TRBJ2-1; D possibly corresponds to TRBD1 (5 bases). This TCR was sampled from a man younger than 35 who received the YFV17D yellow fever vaccine. The sequencing used CD4+ T cells sorted from PBMCs, collected 45 days after the yellow fever booster vaccination. Here the CDR3 reads CASSFSRDNEQFF. The CDR3 DNA sequence: TGTGCCAGCAGTTTCTCCAGGGACAATGAGCAGTTCTTC.